What follows are 27 T cell receptor beta chains derived from one specimen sequenced in a study of T cell repertoires in cytomegalovirus infection. One entry per CDR3 protein results from TCRdb running MiXCR on the reads. Of 200,000 to 300,000 distinct CDR3 sequences listed, 9.1% are singletons. Input material: PBMCs. These receptors were collected from a human donor in good health (CMV status not recorded). Some clones in this sample may be carry-over from other donors' samples.

In this sample, this clonotype turned up many times. The chain recombines TRBV11-2 with TRBJ2-1; the match to TRBD1 covers 8 bases. V trimming: 5 bases; J trimming: 7 bases; junction bases outside the gene matches: 13. The germline V gene has CDR1 SGHAT and CDR2 FQNNGV. This CDR3 has 16 amino acids. The CDR3 DNA reads as TGTGCCAGCAGCCCCTGGAGACAGGGGAGTGGAAATGAGCAGTTCTTC. It is translated as CASSPWRQGSGNEQFF. Looking up the rest from reference TRBV11-2 and TRBJ2-1 gives the full variable domain: EAGVAQSPRYKIIEKRQSVAFWCNPISGHATLYWYQQILGQGPKLLIQFQNNGVVDDSQLPKDRFSAERLKGVDSTLKIQPAKLEDSAVYLCASSPWRQGSGNEQFFGPGTRLTVL.

The table lists this clonotype with many counts. V and J are TRBV7-2 and TRBJ2-2; D is perhaps TRBD1 or TRBD2 (5 bases each). V was trimmed by 10 bases and J by 1 base, leaving 19 bases between them. This CDR3 is 16 amino acids long. Germline CDR1 reads SGHTA; CDR2 reads FQGNSA. CDR3 sequence reads: CATIFRGGKNTGELFF. In DNA form, the CDR3 reads TGTGCCACCATTTTTCGTGGGGGAAAGAACACCGGGGAGCTGTTTTTT.

Regarding this clonotype: One end of the junction does not line up with germline, which may come from a read error. The V call is TRBV20-1, the J call TRBJ2-7, with no clear D. The V gene's germline CDR1 is DFQATT and CDR2 SNEGSKA (reference sequence). This CDR3 contains 11 residues. Here the CDR3 reads CSAREEEEQYF. CDR3 bases: TGCAGTGCTCGAGAAGAGGAGGAGCAGTACTTC.

The table lists this clonotype with many counts. The chain uses TRBV7-2 and TRBJ1-3; D is uncertain. Germline CDR1 reads SGHTA; CDR2 reads FQGNSA. This CDR3 contains 13 residues. V lost 0 bases and J lost 8, with 8 bases in between. CDR3 nucleotides: TGTGCCAGCAGCTTAGCGGTCTGGGACACCATATATTTT. Its translation: CASSLAVWDTIYF.

The chain joins TRBV27 to TRBJ2-3, with TRBD1 identical over 7 bases. The V segment lost 4 bases and the J segment 2 bases; nucleotides outside the gene matches: 9. Germline assignment: CDR1 MNHEY and CDR2 SMNVEV (reference sequence). The CDR3 runs 16 residues. CDR3 in DNA: TGTGCCAGCAGTTACACCTCCGGGACAGCCACAGATACGCAGTATTTT. It yields the protein CASSYTSGTATDTQYF.

This clonotype has a handful of counts. This chain joins TRBV20-1 and TRBJ2-7; no firm D call. CDR1 is DFQATT, CDR2 SNEGSKA, per germline (reference sequence). Trimming shortened V by 2 bases and J by 6 bases, and 20 bases separated the two germline ends. This CDR3 comprises 15 residues. CDR3 coding DNA: TGCAGTGCTAGATCGTGGGCCGCACCCACCGGCGAGCAGTACTTC. Protein: CSARSWAAPTGEQYF.

This clonotype was observed many times. J is TRBJ2-1 and V is TRBV7-2, with D unclear. The CDR3 length is 12 residues. V shed 2 bases and J shed 3 bases, with 2 bases lying between them. Germline lookup yields CDR1 SGHTA and CDR2 FQGNSA. The CDR3 is CASSLNYNEQFF. In nucleotides, the CDR3 is TGTGCCAGCAGCTTAAACTACAATGAGCAGTTCTTC.

This clonotype was counted many times. The chain couples TRBV7-2 to TRBJ2-2, with 8 bases matching TRBD2. V shed 5 bases and J 5 bases; nucleotides not matched to a gene: 10. The CDR3 consists of 16 residues. In germline, CDR1 is SGHTA, CDR2 FQGNSA. CDR3 loop: CASSPPGGRGTGELFF. In DNA, the CDR3 is TGTGCCAGCAGCCCGCCGGGGGGGCGGGGAACCGGGGAGCTGTTTTTT. The entire variable domain, with the rest obtained from reference TRBV7-2 and TRBJ2-2, is as follows: GAGVSQSPSNKVTEKGKDVELRCDPISGHTALYWYRQSLGQGLEFLIYFQGNSAPDKSGLPSDRFSAERTGGSVSTLTIQRTQQEDSAVYLCASSPPGGRGTGELFFGEGSRLTVL.

Only a few counts were recorded for this clonotype. The gene calls are TRBV19 and TRBJ1-1, with 10 bases aligning to TRBD1. CDR1 is LNHDA and CDR2 is SQIVND in the germline V gene (reference sequence). The CDR3 consists of 17 residues. Trimming cost V 4 bases and J 1 base; bases outside gene matches: 9. The CDR3 loop reads CASSNPTGGAGNTEAFF. The CDR3 DNA is TGTGCCAGTAGTAACCCGACAGGGGGCGCCGGGAACACTGAAGCTTTCTTT. Drawing the rest from reference TRBV19 and TRBJ1-1, the complete variable domain is DGGITQSPKYLFRKEGQNVTLSCEQNLNHDAMYWYRQDPGQGLRLIYYSQIVNDFQKGDIAEGYSVSREKKESFPLTVTSAQKNPTAFYLCASSNPTGGAGNTEAFFGQGTRLTVV.

V is TRBV6-5 and J is TRBJ1-2, with D tentatively TRBD1 (6 bases). CDR1 MNHEY and CDR2 SVGAGI come from the germline V gene. V gave up 6 bases and J gave up 8 bases, with 22 bases separating them. The CDR3 has 15 amino acids. CDR3 amino acids: CASRDRRGKGEGYTF. CDR3 coding DNA: TGTGCCAGCAGGGATCGCAGGGGTAAAGGAGAAGGCTACACCTTC.

This clonotype was detected many times. The J gene is TRBJ2-3, the V gene TRBV28; 12 bases fit TRBD2. CDR1 is MDHEN, CDR2 SYDVKM, per germline. The CDR3 consists of 16 residues. Trimming removed 3 bases from V and 8 bases from J; junction bases left unmatched: 9. The CDR3: CASSLGLAGGAGTQYF. CDR3 DNA sequence: TGTGCCAGCAGTTTGGGTCTAGCGGGGGGGGCAGGTACGCAGTATTTT.

This clonotype has a count of ten or more. The chain is built from TRBV7-2 and TRBJ2-1; a weak D match, TRBD2 (7 bases). The V and J ends lost 7 bases and 8 bases respectively, with 12 bases between them. The CDR3 loop spans 12 amino acids. Germline V lookup: CDR1 SGHTA, CDR2 FQGNSA. The CDR3 DNA reads as TGTGCCAGCAAATGGGGGGGGCATGAGCAGTTCTTC. This gives the protein CASKWGGHEQFF.

This clonotype was counted at least ten times. The chain uses TRBV6-1 and TRBJ2-5; D uncertain. There are 15 residues in the CDR3. Trimming cost V 1 base and J 2 bases, with 11 bases left between them. The germline CDR1 and CDR2 sequences are MNHNS and SASEGT. In nucleotides, the CDR3 is TGTGCCAGCAGTGAAGTCTCGTTGGCACAAGAGACCCAGTACTTC. Its translation: CASSEVSLAQETQYF.

This clonotype was recorded many times. The CDR3 nucleotides are TGTGCCAGCAGCCGGGGTTTAGTGAACACCGGGGAGCTGTTTTTT. Translated, it gives CASSRGLVNTGELFF. The chain links TRBV7-2 to TRBJ2-2; TRBD2 might be the D (5 bases). The CDR3 length is 15 residues. V lost 5 bases, J lost 1 base, and 11 bases lay in between. From germline, CDR1 is SGHTA and CDR2 FQGNSA.

This clonotype appeared many times. This chain connects TRBV6-1 to TRBJ1-6; TRBD1 aligns across 7 bases. Unmatched junction bases numbered 18, after V lost 8 bases and J lost 8 bases. CDR1 is MNHNS and CDR2 is SASEGT in the germline V gene. CDR3 size: 17 residues. In nucleotides, the CDR3 is TGTGCCAGCCAGATGGGACAGCCAAACCGGAACTATTCACCCCTCCACTTT. It is translated as CASQMGQPNRNYSPLHF.

V gene TRBV5-1 combines with J gene TRBJ1-4, with TRBD1 as a possible D gene (6 bases). Germline CDR1 and CDR2: SGHRS and YFSETQ. V lost 4 bases, J lost 4 bases, and 11 bases lay in between. The CDR3 is made up of 14 amino acids. The CDR3 sequence: CASSAGTLNEKLFF. In DNA, the CDR3 is TGCGCCAGCAGCGCCGGGACACTTAATGAAAAACTGTTTTTT.

The sample holds a few counts of this clonotype. One end of the junction fails to match germline, which may point to a read error. The chain recombines TRBV7-2 with TRBJ2-4; D might be TRBD2 (6 bases). The germline V gene encodes CDR1 SGHTA and CDR2 FQGNSA. The CDR3 has 12 amino acids. The CDR3 sequence is CASSSLGLGGNF. The CDR3 nucleotides read TGTGCCAGCAGCTCATTAGGGCTCGGCGGGAACTTC. Variable domain in full (rest from reference TRBV7-2 and TRBJ2-4): GAGVSQSPSNKVTEKGKDVELRCDPISGHTALYWYRQSLGQGLEFLIYFQGNSAPDKSGLPSDRFSAERTGGSVSTLTIQRTQQEDSAVYLCASSSLGLGGNFGAGTRLSVL.

This clonotype was found many times. V gene TRBV4-2 combines with J gene TRBJ2-7; D may be TRBD2 (5 bases). From germline, CDR1 is LGHNA and CDR2 YNFKEQ. This CDR3 has 14 amino acids. Trimming pared 4 bases from V and 3 bases from J, leaving 13 bases between. The DNA of the CDR3 is TGTGCCAGCAGCCCAGAGGGTTCCAACTACGAGCAGTACTTC. Its protein is CASSPEGSNYEQYF.

Many counts were recorded for this clonotype. This chain uses TRBV19 with TRBJ1-1; possible D gene TRBD1, 5 bases. The germline gives CDR1 LNHDA, CDR2 SQIVND (reference sequence). The CDR3 is 13 amino acids. V was shortened by 6 bases and J by 1 base, with 9 bases between the two germline ends. The CDR3 region is CASRPGRNTEAFF. CDR3 coding DNA: TGTGCCAGTAGACCGGGACGGAACACTGAAGCTTTCTTT.

This clonotype was observed many times. This chain connects TRBV7-2 to TRBJ2-2; TRBD1 might be the D (5 bases). The germline V gene has CDR1 SGHTA and CDR2 FQGNSA. There are 15 residues in the CDR3. Trimming took 5 bases from V and 5 from J, leaving 15 bases between them. The CDR3 reads CASSPRRRGTGELFF. In nucleotides, the CDR3 is TGTGCCAGCAGCCCCCGACGAAGGGGAACCGGGGAGCTGTTTTTT. Combining the CDR3 with reference TRBV7-2 and TRBJ2-2 gives the whole variable domain GAGVSQSPSNKVTEKGKDVELRCDPISGHTALYWYRQSLGQGLEFLIYFQGNSAPDKSGLPSDRFSAERTGGSVSTLTIQRTQQEDSAVYLCASSPRRRGTGELFFGEGSRLTVL.

This clonotype was recorded at least ten times. This rearrangement joins TRBV12-3 or TRBV12-4 to TRBJ1-5; weak D call: TRBD1 (6 bases). The CDR3 runs to 14 residues. The ends were cut back, 1 base at V and 7 bases at J, with 11 bases in the middle. The CDR3, as DNA: TGTGCCAGCAGTTTAGGCGGACAGTTCCAGCCCCAGCATTTT. Amino acid sequence: CASSLGGQFQPQHF.

The chain combines TRBV12-3 or TRBV12-4 with TRBJ1-2; D is possibly TRBD1 (5 bases). The length of the CDR3 is 14 residues. The V gene lost 8 bases and the J gene lost 0 bases, with 13 bases spanning the gap. DNA for the CDR3: TGTGCCAGCGCCCCGGGACGCGCTAACTATGGCTACACCTTC. It encodes CASAPGRANYGYTF.

Many counts were recorded for this clonotype. This chain links TRBV15 with TRBJ2-5; D perhaps matches TRBD1 (6 bases). Germline V gene lookup returns CDR1 LNHNV and CDR2 YYDKDF (reference sequence). The length of the CDR3 is 15 residues. V was cut by 2 bases and J by 5 bases, with 15 bases left in between. CDR3 sequence reads: CATSRTGSPGETQYF. The DNA for the CDR3 is TGTGCCACCAGCAGAACAGGGTCCCCGGGGGAGACCCAGTACTTC. Supplemented by reference TRBV15 and TRBJ2-5, the full variable domain reads DAMVIQNPRYQVTQFGKPVTLSCSQTLNHNVMYWYQQKSSQAPKLLFHYYDKDFNNEADTPDNFQSRRPNTSFCFLDIRSPGLGDTAMYLCATSRTGSPGETQYFGPGTRLLVL.

This clonotype was counted at least ten times. V is TRBV5-6 and J is TRBJ2-2, with TRBD1 matching 7 bases. The junction had 4 bases not matched to a gene; V was cut back by 0 bases and J by 5 bases. CDR3 length: 15 residues. The germline gives CDR1 SGHDT, CDR2 YYEEEE. The CDR3 nucleotides read TGTGCCAGCAGCTTGGGGGACAGAGAAACCGGGGAGCTGTTTTTT. Translated: CASSLGDRETGELFF.

The rearrangement uses TRBV6-6 and TRBJ1-1; D may be TRBD1 (5 bases). The CDR3 sequence is 14 residues long. The V end was cut by 10 bases, the J end by 3 bases, with 18 bases between. Germline loops: CDR1 MNHNY, CDR2 SVGAGI (reference sequence). Here the CDR3 DNA reads TGTGCCACCTGCCTCCGGCGGGGGGACACTGAAGCTTTCTTT. This gives the protein CATCLRRGDTEAFF.

V usage is TRBV7-2 and J usage is TRBJ2-4, with 16 bases fitting TRBD2. Germline values: CDR1 SGHTA, CDR2 FQGNSA. The CDR3 spans 19 residues. The V and J ends lost 0 bases and 1 base, in that order; junction bases with no gene match: 3. The CDR3 DNA reads as TGTGCCAGCAGCTTAGCCGGGACTAGCGGGGGGGCTGCCAAAAACATTCAGTACTTC. Translating gives CASSLAGTSGGAAKNIQYF.

J is TRBJ2-1 and V is TRBV19, with TRBD1 matching over 9 bases. Unmatched junction bases numbered 6, after V lost 6 bases and J lost 3 bases. The V gene's germline CDR1 is LNHDA and CDR2 SQIVND (reference sequence). This CDR3 has 15 residues. The CDR3 spells CASSIQGAYYNEQFF. The CDR3 nucleotides read TGTGCCAGTAGCATACAGGGGGCTTACTACAATGAGCAGTTCTTC.